This TCR beta chain was profiled in a study of T-cell memory formation after mild COVID-19. TCRdb called the 5' RACE reads again in MiXCR, with one record for every CDR3 protein. The sample has around 300,000 distinct CDR3 sequences; about 13% are singletons. V dropped 10 bases and J dropped 4 bases, with 11 bases sitting between them. CDR3 length: 13 amino acids. Germline-derived CDR1 and CDR2 are MDHEN and SYDVKM. This chain links TRBV28 with TRBJ2-6, with D possibly called TRBD1 or TRBD2 (5 bases each). The sequencing sample was made of PBMCs or a T cell subset sorted from them (not recorded which). The sequence came from a man younger than 35 who had mild COVID-19 (a few samples of this study predate the infection). Cell type and time point are not known. In DNA, the CDR3 is TGTGCCACCCCTGGGACCGGGGCCAACGTCCTGACTTTC. It translates to CATPGTGANVLTF.